The 20 T cell receptor beta chains presented below share a single source sample, sequenced in a study of T cell repertoires in cytomegalovirus infection. TCRdb itself ran the reads through MiXCR, one entry per CDR3 protein. The repertoire holds approximately 910,000 distinct CDR3 sequences, about a third seen once, with 13% in the top ten. These TCRs' antigens remain unknown. The starting material was cultured CD8+ T cells from PBMCs, obtained from culture after CMV antigen stimulation. These receptors all stem from a human donor in good health (CMV status not recorded). Some clones in this sample may be carry-over from other donors' samples.

This clonotype was seen a single time. The V gene is TRBV9, the J gene TRBJ2-3, with D possibly matching TRBD1 (6 bases). The V end was cut by 3 bases, the J end by 3 bases, with 20 bases between. From germline, CDR1 is SGDLS and CDR2 YYNGEE. The CDR3 is made up of 17 amino acids. Written as DNA, the CDR3 is TGTGCCAGCAGCGATAAGGACAGCACCGTATCTACAGATACGCAGTATTTT. Protein product: CASSDKDSTVSTDTQYF.

This chain connects TRBV20-1 to TRBJ2-3; D possibly corresponds to TRBD1 (6 bases). This CDR3 is 17 amino acids long. The germline V and J ends were trimmed by 2 bases and 0 bases, with 18 bases remaining between them. The V gene's germline CDR1 is DFQATT and CDR2 SNEGSKA (reference sequence). The CDR3 DNA follows: TGCAGTGCTAGATGGCAGGGGACCCACCCTAGCACAGATACGCAGTATTTT. Translating it yields CSARWQGTHPSTDTQYF.

The chain employs TRBV11-2 and TRBJ1-2; D may be TRBD1 (6 bases). This CDR3 spans 16 amino acids. V lost 0 bases and J 5 bases, leaving 16 bases between the germline ends. Germline V gene sequence: CDR1 SGHAT, CDR2 FQNNGV. The CDR3 region has the DNA TGTGCCAGCAGCTTAGATCTTTCAGGGGCGCGGTATGGCTACACCTTC. This translates into CASSLDLSGARYGYTF.

This clonotype was picked up a small number of times. The chain has TRBV29-1 and TRBJ2-5; 14 bases align to TRBD2. J lost 2 bases, V lost 3 bases, and 5 bases had no gene match. Germline V gene sequence: CDR1 SQVTM, CDR2 ANQGSEA. CDR3 length: 16 residues. This CDR3 reads CSVEGLAGDNQETQYF. For the CDR3, the DNA is TGCAGCGTTGAGGGACTAGCGGGGGATAATCAAGAGACCCAGTACTTC.

This clonotype was found a few times. The rearrangement uses TRBV24-1 and TRBJ2-3, with 10 positions matching TRBD2. After removal of 11 bases from V and 2 bases from J, the junction contained 6 bases not matched to a gene. Germline CDR1 KGHDR, CDR2 SFDVKD. This CDR3 region has 14 residues. Written as DNA, the CDR3 is TGTGCCATCGGCGGGACTAGCGACACAGATACGCAGTATTTT. Protein product: CAIGGTSDTDTQYF.

This clonotype was observed at least ten times. DNA for the CDR3: TGTGCCAGCAGGGACTACCGGAGGGTGACCACTGAAGCTTTCTTT. Translation: CASRDYRRVTTEAFF. The genes are TRBV7-2 and TRBJ1-1; D gene unclear. Germline V CDR1 and CDR2: SGHTA, FQGNSA. The CDR3 covers 15 residues. V was trimmed by 6 bases and J by 4 bases, leaving 18 bases between them.

With respect to this clonotype: An end of the junction differs from the germline gene, which may be a read error. V usage is TRBV7-3 and J usage is TRBJ2-5; 10 nucleotides match TRBD2. The CDR3 sequence is 16 residues long. In germline, CDR1 is SGHTA, CDR2 FQGTGA. CDR3 residues: CASTPLLLAGVETQHF. Written as DNA, the CDR3 is TGTGCCAGCACCCCGTTACTCCTAGCGGGGGTAGAGACCCAGCACTTC.

This clonotype showed up just a few times. The chain has TRBV6-2 or TRBV6-3 and TRBJ2-7; either TRBD1 or TRBD2 may fit D (6 bases each). Trimming removed 6 bases from V and 0 bases from J, with 12 bases in between. This CDR3 contains 14 residues. The V gene's germline CDR1 is MNHEY and CDR2 SVGEGT. The CDR3 sequence: CASSGGRSSYEQYV. DNA for the CDR3: TGTGCCAGCAGCGGGGGCAGAAGCTCCTACGAGCAGTACGTC.

The chain combines TRBV5-6 with TRBJ2-1, with D tentatively TRBD1 (5 bases). In germline, CDR1 is SGHDT, CDR2 YYEEEE. This CDR3 is 14 amino acids long. Trimming pared 4 bases from V and 4 bases from J, leaving 12 bases between. As DNA, the CDR3 is TGTGCCAGCAGCCTTACGACAGTTTACAATGAGCAGTTCTTC. It is translated as CASSLTTVYNEQFF.

The rearrangement links TRBV6-5 to TRBJ1-3; D gene unclear. CDR3 length: 14 amino acids. Germline values: CDR1 MNHEY, CDR2 SVGAGI. The V end lost 2 bases, the J end lost 0 bases, and 5 bases lay between the germline ends. The CDR3 here is CASSYGVSGNTIYF. The CDR3 region has the DNA TGTGCCAGCAGTTACGGTGTCTCTGGAAACACCATATATTTT.

This chain links TRBV2 with TRBJ2-5; 7 bases are shared with TRBD2. Germline lookup yields CDR1 SNHLY and CDR2 FYNNEI. The ends lost 1 base at V and 10 bases at J; junction bases unmatched: 12. This CDR3 region has 15 residues. CDR3 nucleotide sequence: TGTGCCAGCAGTGAAGGCGGGGGACGGATGGCTCTCCAGTACTTC. Translation: CASSEGGGRMALQYF.

Many counts were recorded for this clonotype. The DNA for the CDR3 is TGTGCCAGCAGCTTAAGGTCCATAACGATAAATTATTTAACGAACACCGGGGAGCTGTTTTTT. It yields the protein CASSLRSITINYLTNTGELFF. The V gene is TRBV7-3, the J gene TRBJ2-2; unclear D gene. The CDR3 is 21 amino acids. V lost 1 base and J lost 0, with 24 bases in between. CDR1 SGHTA and CDR2 FQGTGA come from the germline V gene. Full variable domain (rest looked up from reference TRBV7-3 and TRBJ2-2): GAGVSQTPSNKVTEKGKYVELRCDPISGHTALYWYRQSLGQGPEFLIYFQGTGAADDSGLPNDRFFAVRPEGSVSTLKIQRTERGDSAVYLCASSLRSITINYLTNTGELFFGEGSRLTVL.

This clonotype is a singleton in its sample. The chain links TRBV11-2 to TRBJ1-3; 9 nucleotides line up with TRBD1. Germline CDR1 reads SGHAT; CDR2 reads FQNNGV. The CDR3 loop spans 16 amino acids. Trimming removed 5 bases from V and 3 bases from J; junction bases left unmatched: 8. CDR3 in amino acids: CASSLPDRGDGNTIYF. The CDR3 DNA reads TGTGCCAGCAGCCTCCCGGACAGGGGAGATGGAAACACCATATATTTT.

This chain links TRBV29-1 with TRBJ1-2; 7 bases match TRBD1. The CDR3 sequence is 14 residues long. In germline, CDR1 is SQVTM, CDR2 ANQGSEA. Trimming at V came to 0 bases and at J to 7 bases, leaving 8 bases not matched to a gene. The CDR3 nucleotides are TGCAGCGTTGAAGATCAAGACAGGGAGGGTGGCTACACCTTC. As protein: CSVEDQDREGGYTF.

The chain combines TRBV6-1 with TRBJ1-2; a weak D match, TRBD1 (6 bases). Germline V gives CDR1 MNHNS, CDR2 SASEGT. This CDR3 region has 17 residues. Trimming cost V 2 bases and J 3 bases, with 19 bases left between them. CDR3 sequence: CASSEPYFQGYDYGYTF. The DNA of the CDR3 is TGTGCCAGCAGTGAACCCTATTTTCAGGGGTATGACTATGGCTACACCTTC.

Note on this clonotype: A read error is possible here, since a much larger clone lies one base away. The rearrangement uses TRBV7-6 and TRBJ1-2, with D uncertain. Germline loops: CDR1 SGHVS, CDR2 FNYEAQ. This CDR3 spans 14 amino acids. The CDR3 nucleotides read TGTGCCAGCAGCTTAGTTGCGGGGAACTATGGCCACACCTTC. Amino acids: CASSLVAGNYGHTF. Drawing the rest from reference TRBV7-6 and TRBJ1-2, the complete variable domain is GAGVSQSPRYKVTKRGQDVALRCDPISGHVSLYWYRQALGQGPEFLTYFNYEAQQDKSGLPNDRFSAERPEGSISTLTIQRTEQRDSAMYRCASSLVAGNYGHTFGSGTRLTVV.

The rearrangement links TRBV29-1 to TRBJ1-2; TRBD1 is a possible D gene (5 bases). Germline V CDR1 and CDR2: SQVTM, ANQGSEA. The CDR3 consists of 13 residues. Trimming stripped 0 bases from V and 7 bases from J, with 12 bases between. Written as DNA, the CDR3 is TGCAGCGTTGAAGACAGGGTAGACAGTGGCTACACCTTC. The encoded protein is CSVEDRVDSGYTF.

Comment on this clonotype: One junction end does not reproduce the germline sequence, and a read error may be involved. V and J are TRBV7-6 and TRBJ2-1; D is uncertain. The CDR3 spans 15 residues. The germline V gene encodes CDR1 SGHVS and CDR2 FNYEAQ. In DNA form, the CDR3 reads TGTGCTAGCAGCTTCGGACCTTCACCCCCCAATGAGCAGTTCTTC. Translated, it gives CASSFGPSPPNEQFF.

The table lists this clonotype with a few counts. The chain combines TRBV7-6 with TRBJ2-6; no clear D gene. The CDR3 spans 16 residues. V was pared by 1 base and J by 1 base, with 8 bases between. The germline CDR1 and CDR2 sequences are SGHVS and FNYEAQ. The CDR3 sequence is CASSLDSTSGANVLTF. CDR3 sequence (DNA): TGTGCCAGCAGCTTAGACTCGACTTCTGGGGCCAACGTCCTGACTTTC.

The rearrangement links TRBV5-1 to TRBJ1-2; 12 bases align to TRBD1. This CDR3 is built from 17 residues. Trimming cost V 0 bases and J 6 bases; bases outside gene matches: 9. The germline V gene encodes CDR1 SGHRS and CDR2 YFSETQ. CDR3 amino acids: CASSLDSGTGGANGYTF. CDR3 nucleotides: TGCGCCAGCAGCTTGGATTCCGGGACAGGGGGCGCGAATGGCTACACCTTC.